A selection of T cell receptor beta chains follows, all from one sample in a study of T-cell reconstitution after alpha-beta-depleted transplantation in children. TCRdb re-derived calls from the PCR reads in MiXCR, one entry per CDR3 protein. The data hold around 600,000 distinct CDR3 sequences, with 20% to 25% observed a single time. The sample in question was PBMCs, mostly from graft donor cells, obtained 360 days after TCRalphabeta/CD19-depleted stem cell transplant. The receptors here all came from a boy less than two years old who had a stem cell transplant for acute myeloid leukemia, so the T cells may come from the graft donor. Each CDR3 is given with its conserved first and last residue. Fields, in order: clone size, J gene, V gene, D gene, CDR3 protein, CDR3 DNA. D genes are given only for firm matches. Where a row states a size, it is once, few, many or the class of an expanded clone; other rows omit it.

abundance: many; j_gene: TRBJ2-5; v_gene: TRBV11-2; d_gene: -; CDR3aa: CASSSLDPPLETQYF; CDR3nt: TGTGCCAGCAGCTCATTGGATCCCCCCTTGGAGACCCAGTACTTC
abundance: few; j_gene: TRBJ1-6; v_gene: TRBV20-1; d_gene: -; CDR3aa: CSARVSNDNSPLHF; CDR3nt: TGCAGTGCTAGAGTATCGAATGATAATTCACCCCTCCACTTT
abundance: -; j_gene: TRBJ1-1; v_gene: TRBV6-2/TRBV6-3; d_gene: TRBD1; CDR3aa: CASSYRGQGSTEAFF; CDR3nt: TGTGCCAGCAGTTACCGGGGACAGGGGAGCACTGAAGCTTTCTTT
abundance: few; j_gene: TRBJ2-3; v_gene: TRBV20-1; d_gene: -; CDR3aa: CSARDLEAPGTDTQYF; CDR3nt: TGCAGTGCTAGAGATCTAGAGGCGCCGGGCACAGATACGCAGTATTTT
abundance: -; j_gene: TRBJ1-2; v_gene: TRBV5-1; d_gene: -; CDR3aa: CASSLRGGRSSSPYGYTF; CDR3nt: TGCGCCAGCAGCTTGCGGGGTGGGCGGTCGTCGAGCCCTTATGGCTACACCTTC
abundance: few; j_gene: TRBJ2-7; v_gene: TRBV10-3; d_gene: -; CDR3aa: CAISGTTVKKQYF; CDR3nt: TGTGCCATCAGTGGGACCACCGTGAAGAAGCAGTACTTC
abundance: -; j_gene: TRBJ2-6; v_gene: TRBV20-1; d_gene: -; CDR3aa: CSALKDGANVLTF; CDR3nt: TGCAGTGCCCTCAAAGATGGGGCCAACGTCCTGACTTTC
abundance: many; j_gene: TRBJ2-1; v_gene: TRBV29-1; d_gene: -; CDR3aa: CSVEGSRRGWDNEQFF; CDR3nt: TGCAGCGTTGAGGGTTCCCGTCGGGGGTGGGACAATGAGCAGTTCTTC
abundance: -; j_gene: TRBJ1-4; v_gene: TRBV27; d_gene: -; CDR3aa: CASSRYRDGRLATNEKLFF; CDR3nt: TGTGCCAGCAGTCGTTACCGGGACGGACGGCTTGCAACTAATGAAAAACTGTTTTTT
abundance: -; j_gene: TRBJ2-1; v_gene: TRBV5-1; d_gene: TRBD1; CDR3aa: CASSLAGDSFYEQFF; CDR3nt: TGCGCCAGCAGCTTGGCAGGGGACAGTTTCTATGAGCAGTTCTTC
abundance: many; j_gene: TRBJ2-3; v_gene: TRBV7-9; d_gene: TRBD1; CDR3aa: CASSSGQFKADTQYF; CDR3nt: TGTGCCAGCAGCTCGGGACAGTTTAAAGCAGATACGCAGTATTTT
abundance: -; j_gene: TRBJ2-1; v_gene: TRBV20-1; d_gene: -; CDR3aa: CSARGGSSYNEQFF; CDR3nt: TGCAGTGCTAGAGGGGGTAGCTCCTACAATGAGCAGTTCTTC
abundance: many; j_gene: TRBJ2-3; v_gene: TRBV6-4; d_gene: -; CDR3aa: CASSRDSGTDTQYF; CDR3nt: TGTGCCAGCAGTCGGGACTCCGGCACAGATACGCAGTATTTT
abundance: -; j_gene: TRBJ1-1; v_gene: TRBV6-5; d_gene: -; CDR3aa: CASSYLTQNTEAFF; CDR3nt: TGTGCCAGCAGTTACCTAACACAGAACACTGAAGCTTTCTTT
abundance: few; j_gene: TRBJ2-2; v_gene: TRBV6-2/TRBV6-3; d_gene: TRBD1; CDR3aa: CASSYMRTGGNTGELFF; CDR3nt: TGTGCCAGCAGTTACATGAGGACAGGGGGGAACACCGGGGAGCTGTTTTTT
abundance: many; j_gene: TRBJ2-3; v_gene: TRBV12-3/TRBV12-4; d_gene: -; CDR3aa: CASSLVGRIDTQYF; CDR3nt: TGTGCCAGCAGTTTAGTGGGCAGGATAGATACGCAGTATTTT
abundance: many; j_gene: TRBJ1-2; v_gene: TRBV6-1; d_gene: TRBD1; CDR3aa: CASRETGGYGYTF; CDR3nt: TGTGCCAGCAGGGAGACAGGGGGCTATGGCTACACCTTC
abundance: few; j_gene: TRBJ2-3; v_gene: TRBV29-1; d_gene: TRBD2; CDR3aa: CSVEATSGRTDTQYF; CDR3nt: TGCAGCGTTGAAGCAACTAGCGGGCGAACAGATACGCAGTATTTT
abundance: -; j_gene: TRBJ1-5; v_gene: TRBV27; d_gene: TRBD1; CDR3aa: CASSEYRGAGNQPQHF; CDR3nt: TGTGCCAGCAGTGAATACAGGGGGGCCGGCAATCAGCCCCAGCATTTT
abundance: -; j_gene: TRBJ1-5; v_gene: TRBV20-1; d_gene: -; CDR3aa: CSARTYPQSHQPQHF; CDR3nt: TGCAGTGCTAGGACCTACCCCCAGAGCCATCAGCCCCAGCATTTT
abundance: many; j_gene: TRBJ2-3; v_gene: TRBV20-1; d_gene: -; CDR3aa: CSASSATDTQYF; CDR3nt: TGCAGTGCTAGTTCGGCAACCGATACGCAGTATTTT
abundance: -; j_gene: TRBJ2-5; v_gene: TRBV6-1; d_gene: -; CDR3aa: CASSDYRSQETQYF; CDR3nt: TGTGCCAGCAGTGACTATCGGAGCCAAGAGACCCAGTACTTC
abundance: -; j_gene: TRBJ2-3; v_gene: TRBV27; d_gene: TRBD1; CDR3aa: CASSFRQGAQYF; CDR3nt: TGTGCCAGCAGTTTCCGACAGGGTGCGCAGTATTTT
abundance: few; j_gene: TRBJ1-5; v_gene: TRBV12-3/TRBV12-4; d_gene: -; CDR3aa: CASSGQGESNQPQHF; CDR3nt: TGTGCCAGCAGTGGGCAAGGGGAGAGCAATCAGCCCCAGCATTTT
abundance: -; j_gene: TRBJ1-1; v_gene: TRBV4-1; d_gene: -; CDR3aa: CASSQSAMAEAFF; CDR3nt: TGCGCCAGCAGCCAATCGGCGATGGCTGAAGCTTTCTTT
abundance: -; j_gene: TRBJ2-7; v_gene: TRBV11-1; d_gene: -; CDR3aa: CASSPRTENYEQYF; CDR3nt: TGTGCCAGCAGCCCCCGGACGGAGAACTACGAGCAGTACTTC
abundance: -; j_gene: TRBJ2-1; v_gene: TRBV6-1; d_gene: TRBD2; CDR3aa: CASSLLAGASHEQFF; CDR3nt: TGTGCCAGCAGCCTATTAGCGGGGGCGTCCCATGAGCAGTTCTTC
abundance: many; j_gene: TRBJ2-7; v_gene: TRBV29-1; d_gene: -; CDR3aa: CSVEATNGMDEQYF; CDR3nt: TGCAGCGTTGAAGCCACAAATGGGATGGACGAGCAGTACTTC
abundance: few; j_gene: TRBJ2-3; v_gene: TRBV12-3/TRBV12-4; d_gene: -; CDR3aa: CASSRNGRGTDTQYF; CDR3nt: TGTGCCAGCAGTCGCAATGGGCGGGGCACAGATACGCAGTATTTT
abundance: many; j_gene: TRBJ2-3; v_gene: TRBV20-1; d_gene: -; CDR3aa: CSARPKGRGRTDTQYF; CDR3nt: TGCAGTGCTAGACCCAAGGGGCGGGGGCGCACAGATACGCAGTATTTT
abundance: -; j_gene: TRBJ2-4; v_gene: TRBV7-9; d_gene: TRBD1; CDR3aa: CASSLGTGLGRIQYF; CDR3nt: TGTGCCAGCAGCCTGGGGACAGGCCTAGGGAGGATTCAGTACTTC
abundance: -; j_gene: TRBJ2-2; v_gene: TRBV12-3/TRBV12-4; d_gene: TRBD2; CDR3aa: CASTPAGGGAGELFF; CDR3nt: TGTGCCAGCACCCCAGCGGGCGGGGGGGCCGGGGAGCTGTTTTTT
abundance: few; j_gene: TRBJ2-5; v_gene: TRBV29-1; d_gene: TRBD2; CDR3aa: CSVEDGEGPGETQYF; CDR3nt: TGCAGCGTTGAAGATGGGGAGGGGCCCGGGGAGACCCAGTACTTC
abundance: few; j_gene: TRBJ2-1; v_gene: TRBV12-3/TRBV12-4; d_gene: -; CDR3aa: CASSLEKMGVGSNEQFF; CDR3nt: TGTGCCAGCAGTTTAGAAAAGATGGGGGTGGGGTCAAATGAGCAGTTCTTC
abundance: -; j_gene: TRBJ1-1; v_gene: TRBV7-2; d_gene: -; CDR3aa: CASSPHARQAFF; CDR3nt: TGTGCCAGCAGCCCCCACGCCCGTCAAGCTTTCTTT
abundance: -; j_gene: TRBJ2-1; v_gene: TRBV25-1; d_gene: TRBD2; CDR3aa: CASSELNPTSGAGYNEQFF; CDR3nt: TGTGCCAGCAGTGAATTGAATCCGACTAGCGGGGCAGGCTACAATGAGCAGTTCTTC
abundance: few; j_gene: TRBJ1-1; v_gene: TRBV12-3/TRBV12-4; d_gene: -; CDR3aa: CASSFQGMGAEAFF; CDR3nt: TGTGCCAGCAGTTTCCAGGGAATGGGGGCTGAAGCTTTCTTT
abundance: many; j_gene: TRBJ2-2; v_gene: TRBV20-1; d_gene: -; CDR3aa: CSASRGAATGELFF; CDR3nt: TGCAGTGCTAGCAGGGGGGCGGCCACCGGGGAGCTGTTTTTT
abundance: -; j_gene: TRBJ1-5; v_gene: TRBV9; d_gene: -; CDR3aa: CASSVGTGPSNQPQHF; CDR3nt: TGTGCCAGCAGCGTAGGAACGGGGCCTAGTAATCAGCCCCAGCATTTT
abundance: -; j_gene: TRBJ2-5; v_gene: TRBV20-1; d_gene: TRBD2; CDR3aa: CSAGDRASGLETQYF; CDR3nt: TGCAGTGCTGGGGATCGAGCTAGCGGGTTGGAGACCCAGTACTTC
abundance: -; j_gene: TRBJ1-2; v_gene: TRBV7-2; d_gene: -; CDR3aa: CASSPRGGRDYGYTF; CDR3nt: TGTGCCAGCAGCCCCCGAGGCGGGCGGGACTATGGCTACACCTTC
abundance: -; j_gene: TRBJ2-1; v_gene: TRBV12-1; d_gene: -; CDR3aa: CASSIRDSYNEQFF; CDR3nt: TGTGCCAGCAGCATCCGGGACAGTTACAATGAGCAGTTCTTC
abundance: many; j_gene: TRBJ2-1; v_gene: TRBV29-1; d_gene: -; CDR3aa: CSVGRYNEQFF; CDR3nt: TGCAGCGTTGGACGCTACAATGAGCAGTTCTTC
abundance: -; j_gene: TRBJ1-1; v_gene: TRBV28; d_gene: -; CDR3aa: CASSSLGGKRNTEAFF; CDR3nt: TGTGCCAGCAGTTCCCTCGGGGGCAAGAGGAACACTGAAGCTTTCTTT
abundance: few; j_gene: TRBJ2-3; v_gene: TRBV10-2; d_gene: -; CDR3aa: CASRNDYSDTQYF; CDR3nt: TGCGCCAGCAGGAACGACTACTCAGATACGCAGTATTTT
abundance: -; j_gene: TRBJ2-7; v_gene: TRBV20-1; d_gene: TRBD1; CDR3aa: CSARDRWRTGLGQYF; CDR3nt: TGCAGTGCTAGAGATAGATGGCGGACAGGGTTGGGGCAGTACTTC
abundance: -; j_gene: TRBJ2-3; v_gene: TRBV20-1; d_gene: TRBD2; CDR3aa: CSARKGRGGRVADTQYF; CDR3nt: TGCAGTGCTAGGAAAGGGCGGGGGGGCCGGGTGGCAGATACGCAGTATTTT
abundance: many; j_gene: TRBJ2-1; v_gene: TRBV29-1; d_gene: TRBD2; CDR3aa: CSAGTSNNEQFF; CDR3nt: TGCAGCGCCGGGACTAGTAACAATGAGCAGTTCTTC